Below, 19 T cell receptor beta chains from the same sample are listed, as sequenced in a study of T cell responses to AZD1222 COVID-19 vaccine. Assay: immunoSEQ multiplex PCR; the TCRdb copy retains only in-frame clones and omits some. The sample holds around 200,000 clones, approximately 91% seen once. The sample here was peripheral blood, taken on day 0 of AZD1222 vaccination. These TCRs come from an adult in good health.

The rearrangement uses TRBV11-2 and TRBJ2-5, with D unclear. In germline, CDR1 is SGHAT, CDR2 FQNNGV. V lost 5 bases, J lost 5 bases, and 6 bases lay in between. This CDR3 spans 11 amino acids. DNA of the CDR3: TGTGCCAGCAGCAAGTGGGAGACCCAGTACTTC. Residues: CASSKWETQYF.

V and J are TRBV7-9 and TRBJ1-2; 9 bases fit TRBD1. Per the germline V gene, CDR1 is SEHNR and CDR2 is FQNEAQ (reference sequence). The CDR3 is 16 residues long. V lost 6 bases, J lost 3 bases, and 11 bases stayed unmatched. The CDR3: CASSPPHTGGDYGYTF. The CDR3 DNA reads as TGTGCCAGCAGTCCCCCCCACACAGGGGGCGACTATGGCTACACCTTC.

This clone was detected once. The gene calls are TRBV29-1 and TRBJ1-1; tentative D call: TRBD1 (6 bases). Trimming pared 5 bases from V and 1 base from J, leaving 14 bases between. CDR1 and CDR2 from the germline V gene are SQVTM and ANQGSEA. This CDR3 is built from 14 residues. CDR3 region: CSVLPQGWNTEAFF. In nucleotides, the CDR3 is TGCAGCGTTCTACCCCAGGGGTGGAACACTGAAGCTTTCTTT.

The chain has TRBV19 and TRBJ2-5, with TRBD1 matching over 9 bases. The germline gives CDR1 LNHDA, CDR2 SQIVND (reference sequence). The J segment lost 10 bases and the V segment lost 5 bases, leaving 11 bases of the junction unmatched. This CDR3 contains 14 residues. For the CDR3, the DNA is TGTGCCAGTAGTCCGGGACAGGGTTTTGGGGTCCAGTACTTC. Amino acids: CASSPGQGFGVQYF.

The chain carries TRBV5-1 and TRBJ2-7; 9 positions match TRBD2. The V and J ends lost 0 bases and 3 bases, in that order; junction bases with no gene match: 7. Germline V gives CDR1 SGHRS, CDR2 YFSETQ. The CDR3 totals 16 residues. The CDR3 bases are TGCGCCAGCAGCTTGGGTATGGCGGGAGGGGACTACGAGCAGTACTTC. Encoded protein: CASSLGMAGGDYEQYF.

This chain uses TRBV5-3 with TRBJ2-7; TRBD2 matches 9 bases. TRBV5-3 is sorted into the ORF group, with uncertain function. The CDR3 runs to 15 residues. With 2 bases clipped from V and 5 bases from J, the junction kept 8 bases outside the gene matches. Written as DNA, the CDR3 is TGTGCCAGAAGCTTCGGCGGGGGGGCTTTCAACGAGCAGTACTTC. Its protein is CARSFGGGAFNEQYF.

The CDR3, as DNA: TGTGCCAGCAGCCCCGGGGGCGGGGGCTACAATGAGCAGTTCTTC. This encodes CASSPGGGGYNEQFF. The V call is TRBV7-3, the J call TRBJ2-1, with D perhaps matching TRBD2 (7 bases). V was pared by 5 bases and J by 3 bases, with 14 bases between. Germline V CDR1 and CDR2: SGHTA, FQGTGA. The CDR3 length is 15 residues.

The chain uses TRBV7-9 and TRBJ2-1; D is ambiguous. This CDR3 has 9 residues. Germline V CDR1 and CDR2: SEHNR, FQNEAQ (reference sequence). Trimming stripped 8 bases from V and 6 bases from J, with 2 bases between. CDR3: CASPNEQFF. CDR3 nucleotide sequence: TGTGCCAGCCCCAATGAGCAGTTCTTC.

The V call is TRBV10-2, the J call TRBJ2-7; D is unclear. Looked up from germline, CDR1 is WSHSY and CDR2 is SAAADI. This CDR3 comprises 13 residues. V lost 3 bases, J lost 1 base, and 7 bases lay in between. The CDR3 protein is CASSELTSYEQYF. In nucleotides, the CDR3 is TGCGCCAGCAGTGAACTAACTTCCTACGAGCAGTACTTC.

The CDR3: CASSLEVRARGLYGYTF. The CDR3, as DNA: TGTGCCAGCAGCTTAGAGGTGAGGGCCAGGGGCCTCTATGGCTACACCTTC. J is TRBJ1-2 and V is TRBV7-2; a weak D match, TRBD1 (6 bases). Germline CDR1 is SGHTA and CDR2 is FQGNSA. V dropped 1 base and J dropped 4 bases, with 19 bases sitting between them. The CDR3 sequence is 17 residues long.

The genes are TRBV29-1 and TRBJ2-7, with D maybe TRBD1 (5 bases). Trimming removed 6 bases from V and 0 bases from J, with 9 bases in between. CDR3 size: 12 residues. Germline V lookup: CDR1 SQVTM, CDR2 ANQGSEA. The CDR3 DNA follows: TGCAGCGTCGTTGACAGCTCCTACGAGCAGTACTTC. Translation gives CSVVDSSYEQYF.

The V call is TRBV14, the J call TRBJ2-2; 8 nucleotides agree with TRBD2. The germline V gene encodes CDR1 SGHDN and CDR2 FVKESK. The junction had 8 bases not matched to a gene; V was cut back by 1 base and J by 4 bases. The CDR3 is 17 amino acids. CDR3 region: CASSQVFSGKGTGELFF. In DNA, the CDR3 is TGTGCCAGCAGCCAAGTTTTTAGCGGGAAGGGCACCGGGGAGCTGTTTTTT.

V is TRBV19 and J is TRBJ1-1; tentatively, D is TRBD1 (5 bases). The CDR3 length is 14 residues. Trimming removed 5 bases at V and 4 bases at J, with 14 bases between. Germline V gene data show CDR1 as LNHDA and CDR2 as SQIVND (reference sequence). CDR3 DNA sequence: TGTGCCAGTAGTGCCCAGAGGGGACCCACTGAAGCTTTCTTT. Translated, it gives CASSAQRGPTEAFF.

V usage is TRBV19 and J usage is TRBJ1-1; TRBD1 is a possible D gene (5 bases). Between the trimmed V and J ends, which lost 4 bases and 7 bases, there was a span of 16 bases. Germline-derived CDR1 and CDR2 are LNHDA and SQIVND (reference sequence). This CDR3 contains 14 residues. The CDR3 DNA is TGTGCCAGTAGTACCCGGACAACTCGGGTTGAAGCTTTCTTT. This sequence encodes CASSTRTTRVEAFF.

The chain has TRBV4-2 and TRBJ2-2; TRBD1 matches 10 bases. The CDR3 is 17 residues long. The germline gives CDR1 LGHNA, CDR2 YNFKEQ. V dropped 1 base and J dropped 5; count of bases not matched to a gene: 7. The CDR3 is CASSQAGTGDVTGELFF. The DNA of the CDR3 is TGTGCCAGCAGCCAAGCCGGGACAGGGGATGTGACCGGGGAGCTGTTTTTT.

The chain couples TRBV28 to TRBJ1-5; D unresolved. The germline V gene has CDR1 MDHEN and CDR2 SYDVKM. Trimming cost V 8 bases and J 4 bases, with 9 bases left between them. CDR3 size: 12 residues. CDR3 region: CASRERNQPQHF. DNA of the CDR3: TGTGCCAGCCGGGAACGAAATCAGCCCCAGCATTTT.

The V and J genes are TRBV7-3 and TRBJ2-1; no definite D call. V was trimmed by 1 base and J by 7 bases, leaving 11 bases between them. The CDR3 is 14 residues long. Germline loops: CDR1 SGHTA, CDR2 FQGTGA. This chain's CDR3 is CASSLNLFGNEQFF. The CDR3 DNA follows: TGTGCCAGCAGCTTAAATCTTTTCGGGAATGAGCAGTTCTTC.

The rearrangement uses TRBV6-5 and TRBJ2-1, with TRBD2 matching over 7 bases. V dropped 7 bases and J dropped 0; count of bases not matched to a gene: 6. The CDR3 covers 15 residues. Germline CDR1 MNHEY, CDR2 SVGAGI. CDR3: CASTDGGGSYNEQFF. CDR3 DNA sequence: TGTGCCAGCACCGACGGCGGGGGCTCCTACAATGAGCAGTTCTTC.

The chain recombines TRBV7-9 with TRBJ1-6; the D is unclear. Germline CDR1 SEHNR, CDR2 FQNEAQ (reference sequence). The length of the CDR3 is 13 residues. Trimming cost V 5 bases and J 13 bases, with 15 bases left between them. Here the CDR3 DNA reads TGTGCCAGCAGCCCCAAGACCGGGCCGCCCCTCCACTTT. This gives the protein CASSPKTGPPLHF.